This entry lists 10 T cell receptor beta chains sequenced from one sample in a study of blood T cell repertoires in COVID-19. TCRdb's table, derived via immunoSEQ multiplex PCR, lists solely in-frame clones and lacks some. The sample has some 220,000 clones, roughly 85% seen once. The sequenced sample consisted of peripheral blood. These receptors came from a woman between 70 and 85 years old with COVID-19, enrolled during active disease.

The genes are TRBV9 and TRBJ1-6; D remains unclear. The CDR3 has 18 amino acids. Trimming took 0 bases from V and 0 from J, leaving 13 bases between them. Germline loops: CDR1 SGDLS, CDR2 YYNGEE. CDR3 nucleotide sequence: TGTGCCAGCAGCGTAGGGCCCGGAGATAGCTCCTATAATTCACCCCTCCACTTT. Its translation is CASSVGPGDSSYNSPLHF. The full variable domain, rest sourced from reference TRBV9 and TRBJ1-6, is DSGVTQTPKHLITATGQRVTLRCSPRSGDLSVYWYQQSLDQGLQFLIQYYNGEERAKGNILERFSAQQFPDLHSELNLSSLELGDSALYFCASSVGPGDSSYNSPLHFGNGTRLTVT.

V gene TRBV25-1 combines with J gene TRBJ2-5, with D possibly matching TRBD1 (6 bases). CDR3 size: 14 residues. CDR1 is MGHDK, CDR2 SYGVNS, per germline. Trimming pared 3 bases from V and 5 bases from J, leaving 13 bases between. Here the CDR3 reads CASSDPRGTETQYF. In nucleotides, the CDR3 is TGTGCCAGCAGTGACCCGAGGGGGACGGAGACCCAGTACTTC.

This clone came up once. This rearrangement joins TRBV5-5 to TRBJ2-7; 15 bases align to TRBD2. This CDR3 has 18 residues. V shed 2 bases, J shed 5 bases, and the junction held 11 bases outside the gene matches. Germline V gene sequence: CDR1 SGHKS, CDR2 YYEKEE (reference sequence). CDR3: CASSLGLAGGPPWDEQYF. CDR3 nucleotide sequence: TGTGCCAGCAGCTTAGGACTAGCGGGAGGGCCCCCTTGGGACGAGCAGTACTTC.

In this sample, this clone turned up once. This chain joins TRBV6-5 and TRBJ1-6; perhaps TRBD1 as D (5 bases). V shed 4 bases and J shed 6 bases, with 13 bases lying between them. The germline CDR1 and CDR2 sequences are MNHEY and SVGAGI. This CDR3 is 15 amino acids long. CDR3 sequence: CASSLAGLINSPLHF. The CDR3 nucleotides read TGTGCCAGCAGTTTGGCGGGACTGATTAATTCACCCCTCCACTTT.

The V gene is TRBV7-2, the J gene TRBJ2-3; 9 bases map to TRBD2. The CDR3 contains 19 residues. The germline gives CDR1 SGHTA, CDR2 FQGNSA. Germline trimming cut 1 base from V and 4 bases from J; bases unmatched to any gene: 15. For the CDR3, the DNA is TGTGCCAGCAGCTTAGGGTGGGGTCGGGGTAGCGGGAGTTCAGATACGCAGTATTTT. Translated, it gives CASSLGWGRGSGSSDTQYF.

The CDR3 sequence is CASTHRDGSQPQHF. In DNA, the CDR3 is TGTGCCAGTACACATAGGGATGGGAGTCAGCCCCAGCATTTT. This rearrangement joins TRBV6-5 to TRBJ1-5; unclear D gene. Germline CDR1 reads MNHEY; CDR2 reads SVGAGI. This CDR3 has 14 amino acids. The ends were cut back, 9 bases at V and 6 bases at J, with 18 bases in the middle.

J is TRBJ2-2 and V is TRBV9; TRBD2 might be the D (6 bases). The CDR3 spans 15 residues. Trimming removed 3 bases from V and 1 base from J, with 10 bases in between. Per germline, CDR1 SGDLS and CDR2 YYNGEE. Here the CDR3 reads CASSEGLLNTGELFF. CDR3 nucleotides: TGTGCCAGCAGCGAGGGACTTTTGAACACCGGGGAGCTGTTTTTT.

Only one count was recorded for this clone. The rearrangement uses TRBV5-1 and TRBJ1-2, with 10 bases identical to TRBD1. CDR3 size: 15 residues. Trimming took 2 bases from V and 0 from J; bases not matched to a gene: 1. Germline V gives CDR1 SGHRS, CDR2 YFSETQ. This CDR3 reads CASSFGTGANYGYTF. The CDR3 nucleotides read TGCGCCAGCAGCTTCGGGACAGGGGCTAACTATGGCTACACCTTC.

V and J are TRBV12-5 and TRBJ1-4; TRBD1 matches at 8 bases. The CDR3 runs 14 residues. CDR1 LGHNT and CDR2 FRNRAP come from the germline V gene. The J segment lost 6 bases and the V segment lost 5 bases, leaving 5 bases of the junction unmatched. CDR3 residues: CASGRTGGDEKLFF. The CDR3 region has the DNA TGTGCTAGTGGTCGAACAGGGGGGGATGAAAAACTGTTTTTT. Full variable domain (missing parts from reference TRBV12-5 and TRBJ1-4): DARVTQTPRHKVTEMGQEVTMRCQPILGHNTVFWYRQTMMQGLELLAYFRNRAPLDDSGMPKDRFSAEMPDATLATLKIQPSEPRDSAVYFCASGRTGGDEKLFFGSGTQLSVL.

The CDR3 protein is CASSHQGPVTRTEAFF. DNA for the CDR3: TGTGCCAGCTCTCACCAGGGGCCGGTTACGCGCACTGAAGCTTTCTTT. This chain connects TRBV18 to TRBJ1-1; D is perhaps TRBD1 (6 bases). CDR1 and CDR2 from the germline V gene are KGHSH and LQKENI. This CDR3 is 16 amino acids long. V lost 6 bases and J 4 bases, leaving 21 bases between the germline ends.